This record looks at one T cell receptor beta chain sequence and its context. CDR1 is ENHRY and CDR2 is SYGVKD in the germline V gene. V gave up 9 bases and J gave up 4 bases; unmatched junction bases: 7. This CDR3 has 13 residues. This sample stems from a study of blood T cell repertoires in COVID-19. Study at large: Donors in the United States, Italy and Spain gave samples during acute or convalescent COVID-19.

Only in-frame clones appear in the TCRdb table, and some are missing; sequencing was by immunoSEQ multiplex PCR. The sample contains about 160,000 clones, over 75% of which appear only once. Sample: peripheral blood. V usage is TRBV10-3 and J usage is TRBJ2-7, with TRBD2 identical over 9 bases. This receptor was identified in a man between 18 and 29 years old with COVID-19, enrolled during active disease. The CDR3 nucleotides read TGTGCCATTTGGCGGGAGGGTCTATACGAGCAGTACTTC. Protein: CAIWREGLYEQYF.